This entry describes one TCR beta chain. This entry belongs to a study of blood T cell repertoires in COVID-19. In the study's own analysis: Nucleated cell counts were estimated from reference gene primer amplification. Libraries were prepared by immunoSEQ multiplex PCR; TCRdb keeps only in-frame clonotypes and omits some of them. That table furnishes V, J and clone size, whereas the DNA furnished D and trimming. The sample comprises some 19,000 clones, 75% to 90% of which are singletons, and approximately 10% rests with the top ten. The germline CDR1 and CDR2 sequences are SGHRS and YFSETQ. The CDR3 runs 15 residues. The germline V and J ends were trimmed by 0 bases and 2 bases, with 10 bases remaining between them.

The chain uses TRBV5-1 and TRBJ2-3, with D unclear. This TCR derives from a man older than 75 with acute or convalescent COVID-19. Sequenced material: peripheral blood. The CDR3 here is CASSLGALSTDTQYF. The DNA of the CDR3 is TGCGCCAGCAGCTTGGGTGCCCTATCCACAGATACGCAGTATTTT.